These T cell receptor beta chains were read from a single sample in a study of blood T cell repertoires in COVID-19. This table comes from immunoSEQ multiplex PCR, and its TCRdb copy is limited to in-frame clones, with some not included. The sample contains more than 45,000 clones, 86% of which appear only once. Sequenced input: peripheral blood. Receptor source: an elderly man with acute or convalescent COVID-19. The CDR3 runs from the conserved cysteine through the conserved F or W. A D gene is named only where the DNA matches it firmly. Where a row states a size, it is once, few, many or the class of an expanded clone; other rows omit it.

CDR3aa: CASSPTTGSTDTQYF
CDR3nt: TGTGCCAGCAGCCCAACGACGGGGAGCACAGATACGCAGTATTTT
v_gene: TRBV11-2
j_gene: TRBJ2-3
d_gene: NA
abundance: once

CDR3aa: CASAKAGGNAKNIQYF
CDR3nt: TGTGCCAGTGCAAAAGCGGGGGGCAACGCAAAAAACATTCAGTACTTC
v_gene: TRBV19
j_gene: TRBJ2-4
d_gene: TRBD2
abundance: NA

CDR3aa: CASSLRSGGEQYF
CDR3nt: TGTGCCAGCAGCCTCAGGAGTGGGGGGGAGCAGTACTTC
v_gene: TRBV7-8
j_gene: TRBJ2-7
d_gene: NA
abundance: NA

CDR3aa: CASSLLGTRSKHEQYF
CDR3nt: TGTGCCAGCAGTTTATTGGGGACAAGGTCAAAACACGAGCAGTACTTC
v_gene: TRBV27
j_gene: TRBJ2-7
d_gene: NA
abundance: once

CDR3aa: CASSHRTGANYGYTF
CDR3nt: TGTGCCAGCAGCCATCGGACAGGGGCTAACTATGGCTACACCTTC
v_gene: TRBV14
j_gene: TRBJ1-2
d_gene: TRBD1
abundance: NA

CDR3aa: CASSHRDRVSPLHF
CDR3nt: TGTGCCAGCAGTCACCGGGACAGGGTCTCACCCCTCCACTTT
v_gene: TRBV6-5
j_gene: TRBJ1-6
d_gene: TRBD1
abundance: NA

CDR3aa: CASSQNRVSSGNTIYF
CDR3nt: TGTGCCAGCAGCCAAAACAGGGTTAGCTCTGGAAACACCATATATTTT
v_gene: TRBV3-1/TRBV3-2
j_gene: TRBJ1-3
d_gene: NA
abundance: NA

CDR3aa: CASSVGRGYSSYNEQFF
CDR3nt: TGTGCCAGCAGCGTAGGTAGGGGGTATAGTTCCTACAATGAGCAGTTCTTC
v_gene: TRBV9
j_gene: TRBJ2-1
d_gene: NA
abundance: NA

CDR3aa: CATGLAGTDTQYF
CDR3nt: TGTGCCACGGGACTAGCGGGAACAGATACGCAGTATTTT
v_gene: TRBV7-9
j_gene: TRBJ2-3
d_gene: TRBD2
abundance: NA

CDR3aa: CASSDDPGQVSPLHF
CDR3nt: TGTGCCAGCAGCGACGATCCGGGACAGGTGTCACCCCTCCACTTT
v_gene: TRBV9
j_gene: TRBJ1-6
d_gene: TRBD1
abundance: NA

CDR3aa: CASSVLDSRINTEAFF
CDR3nt: TGTGCTAGCAGCGTTCTAGACAGCCGAATAAACACTGAAGCTTTCTTT
v_gene: TRBV7-7
j_gene: TRBJ1-1
d_gene: NA
abundance: NA

CDR3aa: CASSLPGHQYF
CDR3nt: TGTGCCAGCAGCCTACCGGGACATCAGTACTTC
v_gene: TRBV7-2
j_gene: TRBJ2-5
d_gene: NA
abundance: NA

CDR3aa: CASSRGQLFNEQFF
CDR3nt: TGTGCCAGCAGCCGCGGACAGTTGTTCAATGAGCAGTTCTTC
v_gene: TRBV6-5
j_gene: TRBJ2-1
d_gene: NA
abundance: NA

CDR3aa: CASRPSGGMETQYF
CDR3nt: TGTGCCAGCAGACCTAGCGGGGGGATGGAGACCCAGTACTTC
v_gene: TRBV7-2
j_gene: TRBJ2-5
d_gene: TRBD2
abundance: NA

CDR3aa: CASSRPRTGGIYGYTF
CDR3nt: TGTGCCAGCAGCCGACCTCGGACAGGGGGGATCTATGGCTACACCTTC
v_gene: TRBV11-2
j_gene: TRBJ1-2
d_gene: TRBD1
abundance: NA

CDR3aa: CASQLPGQSSYEQYF
CDR3nt: TGTGCCAGCCAGCTACCGGGACAGAGCTCCTACGAGCAGTACTTC
v_gene: TRBV2
j_gene: TRBJ2-7
d_gene: TRBD1
abundance: NA

CDR3aa: CASSHPGEGSGYTF
CDR3nt: TGTGCCAGCAGCCATCCAGGGGAGGGGTCTGGCTACACCTTC
v_gene: TRBV7-9
j_gene: TRBJ1-2
d_gene: NA
abundance: NA

CDR3aa: CASSYQGGTEAFF
CDR3nt: TGTGCCAGTAGCTACCAGGGAGGCACTGAAGCTTTCTTT
v_gene: TRBV19
j_gene: TRBJ1-1
d_gene: NA
abundance: NA

CDR3aa: CASSLAGQGNEKLFF
CDR3nt: TGTGCCAGCAGCTTAGCCGGACAGGGCAACGAAAAACTGTTTTTT
v_gene: TRBV13
j_gene: TRBJ1-4
d_gene: TRBD1
abundance: NA

CDR3aa: CASSIYRRTTNSGYTF
CDR3nt: TGTGCCAGTAGTATCTACAGGAGAACAACCAACTCTGGCTACACCTTC
v_gene: TRBV19
j_gene: TRBJ1-2
d_gene: NA
abundance: NA

CDR3aa: CASSHSSTGGATGELFF
CDR3nt: TGTGCCAGCTCACACTCTTCGACAGGGGGCGCGACCGGGGAGCTGTTTTTT
v_gene: TRBV18
j_gene: TRBJ2-2
d_gene: TRBD1
abundance: NA

CDR3aa: CASSSKYQGEQYF
CDR3nt: TGTGCCAGCAGCTCCAAGTACCAGGGGGAGCAGTACTTC
v_gene: TRBV7-2
j_gene: TRBJ2-7
d_gene: NA
abundance: once

CDR3aa: CASSSDRVRNQPQHF
CDR3nt: TGTGCCAGCAGTTCCGACAGGGTAAGGAATCAGCCCCAGCATTTT
v_gene: TRBV6-2/TRBV6-3
j_gene: TRBJ1-5
d_gene: TRBD1
abundance: NA

CDR3aa: CASSEGLAGHEQYF
CDR3nt: TGTGCCAGCAGTGAGGGACTAGCGGGGCACGAGCAGTACTTC
v_gene: TRBV6-1
j_gene: TRBJ2-7
d_gene: TRBD2
abundance: NA

CDR3aa: CASSIGQARGKGNEQFF
CDR3nt: TGTGCCAGCAGCATCGGACAGGCCCGGGGGAAGGGTAATGAGCAGTTCTTC
v_gene: TRBV5-4
j_gene: TRBJ2-1
d_gene: NA
abundance: NA

CDR3aa: CASSQEWDYRGRGETQYF
CDR3nt: TGTGCCAGCAGCCAAGAATGGGACTACAGGGGGCGCGGGGAGACCCAGTACTTC
v_gene: TRBV7-6
j_gene: TRBJ2-5
d_gene: TRBD1
abundance: NA

CDR3aa: CASSPLTSGASYEQYF
CDR3nt: TGTGCCAGCAGCCCCTTGACTAGCGGGGCCTCCTACGAGCAGTACTTC
v_gene: TRBV11-2
j_gene: TRBJ2-7
d_gene: TRBD2
abundance: NA

CDR3aa: CAISTGDNYGYTF
CDR3nt: TGTGCCATCAGCACAGGGGACAACTATGGCTACACCTTC
v_gene: TRBV10-3
j_gene: TRBJ1-2
d_gene: TRBD1
abundance: NA

CDR3aa: CASSIAGGPFDTQYF
CDR3nt: TGTGCCAGTAGTATAGCGGGGGGGCCGTTCGATACGCAGTATTTT
v_gene: TRBV19
j_gene: TRBJ2-3
d_gene: TRBD2
abundance: NA

CDR3aa: CASSLASITDTQYF
CDR3nt: TGTGCCAGCAGCTTAGCCTCTATCACAGATACGCAGTATTTT
v_gene: TRBV7-2
j_gene: TRBJ2-3
d_gene: NA
abundance: NA

CDR3aa: CATSRDSDSTLRF
CDR3nt: TGTGCCACCAGCAGAGATAGCGACTCAACCTTACGTTTC
v_gene: TRBV15
j_gene: TRBJ2-7
d_gene: NA
abundance: NA

CDR3aa: CASSTDTTYGYTF
CDR3nt: TGTGCCAGCAGTACCGACACCACCTATGGCTACACCTTC
v_gene: TRBV6-5
j_gene: TRBJ1-2
d_gene: NA
abundance: NA

CDR3aa: CASSRLAGEYEQYF
CDR3nt: TGTGCCAGCAGCCGACTAGCGGGGGAGTACGAGCAGTACTTC
v_gene: TRBV6-5
j_gene: TRBJ2-7
d_gene: TRBD2
abundance: NA

CDR3aa: CASSLVGEDGYGYTF
CDR3nt: TGCGCCAGCAGCTTGGTCGGGGAGGATGGCTATGGCTACACCTTC
v_gene: TRBV5-1
j_gene: TRBJ1-2
d_gene: NA
abundance: NA

CDR3aa: CASSIFRDTEAFF
CDR3nt: TGTGCCTCAAGTATTTTTCGGGACACTGAAGCTTTCTTT
v_gene: TRBV27
j_gene: TRBJ1-1
d_gene: NA
abundance: NA

CDR3aa: CASRDLGTAALHEQFF
CDR3nt: TGCGCCAGCAGAGACCTCGGGACAGCGGCTTTACATGAGCAGTTCTTC
v_gene: TRBV10-2
j_gene: TRBJ2-1
d_gene: TRBD1
abundance: NA

CDR3aa: CASSLGVDEKLFF
CDR3nt: TGTGCCAGCAGCTTAGGGGTTGACGAAAAACTGTTTTTT
v_gene: TRBV5-4
j_gene: TRBJ1-4
d_gene: NA
abundance: NA

CDR3aa: CASSSRGTGELFF
CDR3nt: TGTGCCAGCAGCTCACGGGGCACCGGGGAGCTGTTTTTT
v_gene: TRBV27
j_gene: TRBJ2-2
d_gene: NA
abundance: once

CDR3aa: CASSPGQGEPQHF
CDR3nt: TGTGCCAGCTCACCCGGACAGGGAGAGCCCCAGCATTTT
v_gene: TRBV18
j_gene: TRBJ1-5
d_gene: TRBD1
abundance: NA

CDR3aa: CASSYGGVGETQYF
CDR3nt: TGTGCCAGCAGTTATGGCGGGGTTGGGGAGACCCAGTACTTC
v_gene: TRBV6-5
j_gene: TRBJ2-5
d_gene: NA
abundance: NA

CDR3aa: CASSYRQGASTF
CDR3nt: TGTGCCAGCAGTTACCGACAGGGGGCCTCCACCTTC
v_gene: TRBV6-5
j_gene: TRBJ1-2
d_gene: TRBD1
abundance: NA

CDR3aa: CASSRRLADSNTQYF
CDR3nt: TGTGCCAGCAGCCGGAGACTAGCCGATTCGAATACGCAGTATTTT
v_gene: TRBV7-2
j_gene: TRBJ2-3
d_gene: TRBD2
abundance: NA

CDR3aa: CASSYGVRTSYYNEQFF
CDR3nt: TGTGCCAGCAGCTATGGCGTCCGGACTAGCTACTACAATGAGCAGTTCTTC
v_gene: TRBV7-2
j_gene: TRBJ2-1
d_gene: TRBD2
abundance: once

CDR3aa: CASSLAGAGGLNNEQFF
CDR3nt: TGTGCCAGCAGCTTAGCGGGAGCGGGGGGGCTGAACAATGAGCAGTTCTTC
v_gene: TRBV11-3
j_gene: TRBJ2-1
d_gene: TRBD2
abundance: NA

CDR3aa: CASSLAPGQKYNEQFF
CDR3nt: TGCGCCAGCAGCTTGGCCCCCGGACAGAAGTACAATGAGCAGTTCTTC
v_gene: TRBV5-1
j_gene: TRBJ2-1
d_gene: NA
abundance: NA

CDR3aa: CASSQTHRGGAVAFF
CDR3nt: TGTGCCAGCAGCCAGACACACAGGGGGGGGGCAGTAGCTTTCTTT
v_gene: TRBV6-5
j_gene: TRBJ1-1
d_gene: TRBD1
abundance: NA

CDR3aa: CASSLIGREEKLFF
CDR3nt: TGTGCCAGCAGCTTGATAGGGCGGGAGGAAAAACTGTTTTTT
v_gene: TRBV5-6
j_gene: TRBJ1-4
d_gene: NA
abundance: once

CDR3aa: CASSETWTELAKNIQYF
CDR3nt: TGTGCCAGCAGTGAAACCTGGACAGAGCTAGCCAAAAACATTCAGTACTTC
v_gene: TRBV6-1
j_gene: TRBJ2-4
d_gene: NA
abundance: NA

CDR3aa: CASSQGQGVQYEQYF
CDR3nt: TGTGCCAGCAGCCAAGGACAGGGGGTTCAATACGAGCAGTACTTC
v_gene: TRBV14
j_gene: TRBJ2-7
d_gene: TRBD1
abundance: NA

CDR3aa: CASSPGQGNQPQHF
CDR3nt: TGTGCCAGCTCACCCGGACAGGGCAATCAGCCCCAGCATTTT
v_gene: TRBV18
j_gene: TRBJ1-5
d_gene: TRBD1
abundance: NA

CDR3aa: CATGRLGRTEAFF
CDR3nt: TGTGCCACCGGCCGGCTAGGGAGGACTGAAGCTTTCTTT
v_gene: TRBV6-5
j_gene: TRBJ1-1
d_gene: NA
abundance: NA

CDR3aa: CASSRLYGLAAPFGGELFF
CDR3nt: TGTGCCAGCAGCAGACTCTATGGGCTAGCTGCCCCTTTTGGCGGGGAGCTGTTTTTT
v_gene: TRBV11-2
j_gene: TRBJ2-2
d_gene: NA
abundance: NA

CDR3aa: CASSSKATDTQYF
CDR3nt: TGTGCCAGCAGCTCTAAAGCGACAGATACGCAGTATTTT
v_gene: TRBV5-4
j_gene: TRBJ2-3
d_gene: NA
abundance: once

CDR3aa: CASAWRRGSSDTQYF
CDR3nt: TGTGCCAGCGCCTGGCGGCGGGGGTCGTCGGATACGCAGTATTTT
v_gene: TRBV5-6
j_gene: TRBJ2-3
d_gene: TRBD2
abundance: NA

CDR3aa: CASSLEGTNGYTF
CDR3nt: TGCGCCAGCAGCTTGGAGGGGACAAATGGCTACACCTTC
v_gene: TRBV5-1
j_gene: TRBJ1-2
d_gene: NA
abundance: NA